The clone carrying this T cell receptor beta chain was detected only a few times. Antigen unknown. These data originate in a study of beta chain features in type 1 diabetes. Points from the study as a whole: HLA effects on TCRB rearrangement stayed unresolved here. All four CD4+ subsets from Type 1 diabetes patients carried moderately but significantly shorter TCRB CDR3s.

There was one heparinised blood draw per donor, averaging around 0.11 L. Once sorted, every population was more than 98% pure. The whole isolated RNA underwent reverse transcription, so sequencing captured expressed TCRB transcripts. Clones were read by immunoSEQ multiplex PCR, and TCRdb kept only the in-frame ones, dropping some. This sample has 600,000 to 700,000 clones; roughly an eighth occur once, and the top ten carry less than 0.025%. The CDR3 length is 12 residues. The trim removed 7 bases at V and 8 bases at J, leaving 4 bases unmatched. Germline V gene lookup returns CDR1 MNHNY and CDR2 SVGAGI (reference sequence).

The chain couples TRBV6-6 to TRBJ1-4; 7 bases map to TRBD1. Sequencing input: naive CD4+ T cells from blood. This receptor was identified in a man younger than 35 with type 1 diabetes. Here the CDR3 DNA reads TGTGCCAGCATCGGGACAGAAGAAAAACTGTTTTTT. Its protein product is CASIGTEEKLFF.